The 8 T cell receptor beta chains given below trace back to one sample, sequenced in a study of regulatory T cells in long-lasting Graves disease. Time point noted: newly diagnosed GD, antithyroid drugs for less than 3 months. PBMC RNA served as the TCR library source. Sequencing libraries for TCR beta were prepared with iRepertoire HTBI primers and Arm-PCR of CDR3 regions. TCRdb analysed the multiplex PCR reads with MiXCR anew, one entry per CDR3 protein. The table has under 450,000 distinct CDR3 sequences, under 20% seen once. Another study also made use of these data, one on T cells in Graves' hyperthyroidism and ophthalmopathy.

The sample was peripheral blood mononuclear cells (PBMCs), taken at new diagnosis, from a patient treated with antithyroid drugs. The receptors come from a woman in her late teens or twenties with Graves disease.

This clonotype was observed many times. The rearrangement links TRBV10-3 to TRBJ2-5, with D perhaps matching TRBD1 (6 bases). Germline V lookup: CDR1 ENHRY, CDR2 SYGVKD. Trimming removed 3 bases at V and 5 bases at J, with 19 bases between. The length of the CDR3 is 16 residues. The CDR3 bases are TGTGCCATCAGTGAAGGAGGCAGGGGATTTGGGGAGACCCAGTACTTC. It specifies CAISEGGRGFGETQYF.

The rearrangement joins TRBV11-1 to TRBJ1-5; D is ambiguous. V gave up 0 bases and J gave up 6 bases, with 6 bases separating them. Germline V gene sequence: CDR1 SGHAT, CDR2 FQDESV (reference sequence). The CDR3 contains 13 residues. CDR3 amino acids: CASSLACSQPQHF. CDR3 DNA: TGTGCCAGCAGCTTAGCGTGCAGTCAGCCCCAGCATTTT. The whole variable domain, remainder taken from reference TRBV11-1 and TRBJ1-5, is EAEVAQSPRYKITEKSQAVAFWCDPISGHATLYWYRQILGQGPELLVQFQDESVVDDSQLPKDRFSAERLKGVDSTLKIQPAELGDSAMYLCASSLACSQPQHFGDGTRLSIL.

In this sample, this clonotype turned up a few times. The chain combines TRBV2 with TRBJ2-7, with D maybe TRBD1 (7 bases). Germline CDR1 SNHLY, CDR2 FYNNEI. Trimming took 6 bases from V and 6 from J, leaving 15 bases between them. The CDR3 is 13 residues long. CDR3 DNA: TGTGCCAGCAGCAGGGGGGCCACACTCGAGCAGTACTTC. Translation: CASSRGATLEQYF.

This clonotype occurred many times. V is TRBV4-1 and J is TRBJ1-2, with D hard to call. Germline V gene sequence: CDR1 MGHRA, CDR2 YSYEKL. There are 14 residues in the CDR3. V lost 1 base and J 4 bases, leaving 10 bases between the germline ends. CDR3 sequence: CASSQVGGIYGYTF. CDR3 bases: TGCGCCAGCAGCCAAGTCGGCGGCATCTATGGCTACACCTTC.

This clonotype occurred a few times. CDR3 region: CSVVSWSVGGSPYEQYF. CDR3 DNA sequence: TGCAGCGTTGTTAGTTGGTCTGTGGGCGGGAGTCCCTACGAGCAGTACTTC. The chain links TRBV29-1 to TRBJ2-7; 7 bases are shared with TRBD2. CDR3 size: 17 residues. In germline, CDR1 is SQVTM, CDR2 ANQGSEA. V was clipped by 4 bases and J by 2 bases; unmatched bases: 17.

CDR3 residues: CSASDSTYGYTF. The CDR3 DNA reads TGCAGTGCTTCGGACAGTACCTATGGCTACACCTTC. The V call is TRBV20-1, the J call TRBJ1-2, with a possible D match to TRBD1 (6 bases). The CDR3 loop spans 12 amino acids. CDR1 and CDR2 from the germline V gene are DFQATT and SNEGSKA (reference sequence). V lost 5 bases to trimming and J lost 4 bases, with 11 bases between them.

In its sample, this clonotype was seen many times. This sequence joins TRBV9 and TRBJ1-1; TRBD1 might be the D (5 bases). CDR3 length: 16 amino acids. Germline lookup yields CDR1 SGDLS and CDR2 YYNGEE. V was shortened by 0 bases and J by 10 bases, with 22 bases between the two germline ends. CDR3 amino acids: CASSVVLAGSSAGAFF. In DNA, the CDR3 is TGTGCCAGCAGCGTAGTATTGGCAGGGTCCTCGGCCGGAGCTTTCTTT.

This clonotype showed up many times. The gene calls are TRBV27 and TRBJ2-2; 9 bases align to TRBD1. V shed 2 bases, J shed 7 bases, and the junction held 8 bases outside the gene matches. Germline V lookup: CDR1 MNHEY, CDR2 SMNVEV (reference sequence). The CDR3 covers 16 residues. The CDR3 nucleotides are TGTGCCAGCAGTTTAAGGGACAGGGCTAGGGGCGGGGAGCTGTTTTTT. It specifies CASSLRDRARGGELFF.